The source of this T cell receptor beta chain is a study of T cell clonotyping in hematopoietic cell transplantation. The CDR3 runs 14 residues. Trimming stripped 3 bases from V and 6 bases from J, with 14 bases between. Germline V gene sequence: CDR1 MGHRA, CDR2 YSYEKL. Described time point: recipient sample about 28 days before transplant, after cytoreduction. Recipient blood drawn about 28 days pretransplant and days 30, 100, 180 after. The protocol was immunoSEQ multiplex PCR, while the TCRdb copy is restricted to in-frame clones and leaves out a portion. Among about 41,000 clones listed, roughly 85% were seen once.

This TCR was sampled from a man in his 60s with acute myeloid leukemia. Some clones in this sample may be carry-over from other donors' samples. The chain is built from TRBV4-1 and TRBJ1-2; the D gene is possibly TRBD1 (5 bases). The source material was peripheral blood mononuclear cells, sampled before stem cell transplant. The CDR3 region is CASSQTRDPHGYTF. In DNA, the CDR3 is TGCGCCAGCAGCCAGACGCGGGACCCCCATGGCTACACCTTC.